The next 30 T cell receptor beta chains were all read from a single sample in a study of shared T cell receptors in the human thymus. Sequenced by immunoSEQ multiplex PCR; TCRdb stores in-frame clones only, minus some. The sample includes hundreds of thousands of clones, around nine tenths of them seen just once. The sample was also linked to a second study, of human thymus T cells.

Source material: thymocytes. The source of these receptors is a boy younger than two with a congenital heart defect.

CDR3 in amino acids: CASRDTGSYGYTF. DNA for the CDR3: TGTGCCAGCAGAGACACTGGTAGCTATGGCTACACCTTC. The rearrangement uses TRBV6-1 and TRBJ1-2; no clear D gene. Germline-derived CDR1 and CDR2 are MNHNS and SASEGT. This CDR3 comprises 13 residues. V gave up 6 bases and J gave up 4 bases, with 12 bases separating them.

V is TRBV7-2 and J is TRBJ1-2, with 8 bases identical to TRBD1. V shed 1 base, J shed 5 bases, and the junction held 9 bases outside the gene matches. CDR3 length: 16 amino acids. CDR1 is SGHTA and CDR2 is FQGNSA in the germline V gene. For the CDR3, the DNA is TGTGCCAGCAGCTTAGGAAACAGGGGGTTTGGATATGGCTACACCTTC. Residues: CASSLGNRGFGYGYTF.

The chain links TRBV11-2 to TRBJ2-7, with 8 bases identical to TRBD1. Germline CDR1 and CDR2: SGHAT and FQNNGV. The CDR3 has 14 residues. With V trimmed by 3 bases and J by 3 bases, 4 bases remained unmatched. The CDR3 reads CASSLDREDYEQYF. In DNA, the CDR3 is TGTGCCAGCAGCTTGGACAGGGAGGACTACGAGCAGTACTTC.

The DNA of the CDR3 is TGTGCCAGCAGCCCCAGGGTAGTGACCAAAAACATTCAGTACTTC. This encodes CASSPRVVTKNIQYF. This chain links TRBV6-6 with TRBJ2-4; maybe TRBD1 (5 bases). CDR1 is MNHNY and CDR2 is SVGAGI in the germline V gene (reference sequence). V was cut by 6 bases and J by 2 bases, with 14 bases left in between. The CDR3 runs to 15 residues.

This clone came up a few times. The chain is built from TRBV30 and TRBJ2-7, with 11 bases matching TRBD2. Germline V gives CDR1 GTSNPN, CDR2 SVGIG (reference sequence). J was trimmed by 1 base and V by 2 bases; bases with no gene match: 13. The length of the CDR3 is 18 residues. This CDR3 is CAWSPGLAAQDPSYEQYF. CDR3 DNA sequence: TGTGCCTGGAGTCCGGGACTAGCGGCCCAGGATCCTTCCTACGAGCAGTACTTC.

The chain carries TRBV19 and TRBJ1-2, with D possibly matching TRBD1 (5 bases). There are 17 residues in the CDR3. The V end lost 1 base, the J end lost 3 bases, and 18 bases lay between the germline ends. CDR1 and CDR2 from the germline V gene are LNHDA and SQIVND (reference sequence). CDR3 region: CASSIGSDRRGYYGYTF. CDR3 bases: TGTGCCAGTAGTATAGGGTCTGACAGAAGGGGATACTATGGCTACACCTTC.

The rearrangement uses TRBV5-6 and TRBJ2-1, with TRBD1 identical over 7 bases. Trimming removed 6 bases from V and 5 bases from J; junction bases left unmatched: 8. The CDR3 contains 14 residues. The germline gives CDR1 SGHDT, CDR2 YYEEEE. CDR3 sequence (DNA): TGTGCCAGCACCGACGGGACAGAGAACAATGAGCAGTTCTTC. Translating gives CASTDGTENNEQFF.

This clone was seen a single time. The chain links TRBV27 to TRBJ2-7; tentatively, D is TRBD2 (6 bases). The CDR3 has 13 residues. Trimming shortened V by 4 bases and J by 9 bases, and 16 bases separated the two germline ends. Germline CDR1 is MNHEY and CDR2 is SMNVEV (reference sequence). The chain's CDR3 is CASSSGEITRQYF. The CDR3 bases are TGTGCCAGCAGTTCGGGGGAGATCACCCGGCAGTACTTC.

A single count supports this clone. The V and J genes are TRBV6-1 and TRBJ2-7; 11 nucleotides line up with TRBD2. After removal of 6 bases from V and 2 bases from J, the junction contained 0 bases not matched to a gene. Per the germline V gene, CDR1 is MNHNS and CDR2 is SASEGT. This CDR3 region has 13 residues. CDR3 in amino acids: CASRGLAAYEQYF. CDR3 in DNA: TGTGCCAGCAGGGGACTAGCGGCCTACGAGCAGTACTTC.

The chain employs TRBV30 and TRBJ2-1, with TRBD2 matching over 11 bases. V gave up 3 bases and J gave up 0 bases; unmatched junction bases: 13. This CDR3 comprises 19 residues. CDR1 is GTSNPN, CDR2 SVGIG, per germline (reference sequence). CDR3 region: CAWSPSGTSGHSSYNEQFF. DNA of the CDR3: TGTGCCTGGAGCCCTTCCGGGACTAGCGGACACAGCTCCTACAATGAGCAGTTCTTC. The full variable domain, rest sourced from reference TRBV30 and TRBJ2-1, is SQTIHQWPATLVQPVGSPLSLECTVEGTSNPNLYWYRQAAGRGLQLLFYSVGIGQISSEVPQNLSASRPQDRQFILSSKKLLLSDSGFYLCAWSPSGTSGHSSYNEQFFGPGTRLTVL.

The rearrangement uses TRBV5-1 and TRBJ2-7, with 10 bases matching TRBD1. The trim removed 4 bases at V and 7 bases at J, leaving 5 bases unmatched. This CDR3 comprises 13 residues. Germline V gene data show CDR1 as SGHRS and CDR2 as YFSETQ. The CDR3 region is CASSGTGVGEQYF. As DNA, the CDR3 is TGCGCCAGCAGCGGGACAGGGGTGGGTGAGCAGTACTTC.

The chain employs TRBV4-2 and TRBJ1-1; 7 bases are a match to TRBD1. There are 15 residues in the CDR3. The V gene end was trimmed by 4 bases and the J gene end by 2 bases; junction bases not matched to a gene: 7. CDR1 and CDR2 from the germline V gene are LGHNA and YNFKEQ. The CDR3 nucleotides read TGTGCCAGCAGCCTGGACCACAGGGGAAACACTGAAGCTTTCTTT. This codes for CASSLDHRGNTEAFF.

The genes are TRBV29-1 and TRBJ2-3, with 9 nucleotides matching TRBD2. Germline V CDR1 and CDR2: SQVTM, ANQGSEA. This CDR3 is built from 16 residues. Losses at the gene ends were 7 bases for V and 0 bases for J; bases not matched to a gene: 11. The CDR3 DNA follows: TGCAGCGCCCCTGCCCCGCTAGCGGGGAGCACAGATACGCAGTATTTT. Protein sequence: CSAPAPLAGSTDTQYF.

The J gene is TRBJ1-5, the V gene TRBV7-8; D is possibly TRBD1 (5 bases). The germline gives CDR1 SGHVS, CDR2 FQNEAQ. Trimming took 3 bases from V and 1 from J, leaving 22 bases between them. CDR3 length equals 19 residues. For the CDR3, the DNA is TGTGCCAGCAGCTTTCGGTATTGGGTAGGCCAGGGAAGCAATCAGCCCCAGCATTTT. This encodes CASSFRYWVGQGSNQPQHF.

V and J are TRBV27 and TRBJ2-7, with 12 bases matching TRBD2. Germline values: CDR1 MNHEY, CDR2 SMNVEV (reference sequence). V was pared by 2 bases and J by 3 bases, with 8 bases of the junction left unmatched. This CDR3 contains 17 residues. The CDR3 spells CASSLRTSGARLYEQYF. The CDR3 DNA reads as TGTGCCAGCAGTTTACGGACTAGCGGGGCCAGGCTCTACGAGCAGTACTTC.

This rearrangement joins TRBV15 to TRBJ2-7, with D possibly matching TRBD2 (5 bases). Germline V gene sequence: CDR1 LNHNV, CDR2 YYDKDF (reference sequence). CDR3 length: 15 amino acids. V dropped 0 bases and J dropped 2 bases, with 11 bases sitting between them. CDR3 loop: CATSRDQDFPYEQYF. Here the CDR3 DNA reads TGTGCCACCAGCAGAGATCAGGACTTCCCCTACGAGCAGTACTTC.

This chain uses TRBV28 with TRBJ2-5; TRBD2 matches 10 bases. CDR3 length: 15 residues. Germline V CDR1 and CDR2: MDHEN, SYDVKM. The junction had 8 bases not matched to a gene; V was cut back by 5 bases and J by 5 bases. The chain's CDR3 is CASSPSGRAIETQYF. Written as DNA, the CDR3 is TGTGCCAGCAGTCCAAGCGGGAGGGCCATCGAGACCCAGTACTTC.

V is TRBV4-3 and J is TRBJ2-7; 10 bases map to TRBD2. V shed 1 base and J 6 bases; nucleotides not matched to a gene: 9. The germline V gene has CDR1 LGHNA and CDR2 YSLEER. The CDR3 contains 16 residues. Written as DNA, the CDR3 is TGCGCCAGCAGCCAAGCGCCTAGCGGGAGACCCCTCGAGCAGTACTTC. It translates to CASSQAPSGRPLEQYF.

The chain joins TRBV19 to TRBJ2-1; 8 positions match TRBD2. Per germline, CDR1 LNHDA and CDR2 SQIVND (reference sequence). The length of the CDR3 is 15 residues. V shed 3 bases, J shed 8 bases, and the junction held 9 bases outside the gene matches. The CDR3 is CASSISTGGPHEQFF. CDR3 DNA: TGTGCCAGTAGTATCTCGACGGGAGGGCCCCATGAGCAGTTCTTC. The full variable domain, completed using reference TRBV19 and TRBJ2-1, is DGGITQSPKYLFRKEGQNVTLSCEQNLNHDAMYWYRQDPGQGLRLIYYSQIVNDFQKGDIAEGYSVSREKKESFPLTVTSAQKNPTAFYLCASSISTGGPHEQFFGPGTRLTVL.

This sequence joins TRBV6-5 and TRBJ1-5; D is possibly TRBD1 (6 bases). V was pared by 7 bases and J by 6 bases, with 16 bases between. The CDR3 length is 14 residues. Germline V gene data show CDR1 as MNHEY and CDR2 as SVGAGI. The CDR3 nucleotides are TGTGCCAGCAACCCCGCAGGGGCAGGTCAGCCCCAGCATTTT. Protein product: CASNPAGAGQPQHF.

The CDR3: CASSRAGGWPDTQYF. Written as DNA, the CDR3 is TGCGCCAGCAGCAGGGCGGGAGGGTGGCCAGATACGCAGTATTTT. The rearrangement links TRBV5-1 to TRBJ2-3; 9 nucleotides match TRBD2. The CDR3 length is 15 residues. The J segment lost 4 bases and the V segment lost 4 bases, leaving 7 bases of the junction unmatched. Germline V CDR1 and CDR2: SGHRS, YFSETQ.

The chain's CDR3 is CASSHDRGRGFQPQHF. As DNA, the CDR3 is TGTGCCAGCAGCCACGACAGGGGACGGGGGTTTCAGCCCCAGCATTTT. V gene TRBV4-2 combines with J gene TRBJ1-5, with 8 bases fitting TRBD1. The CDR3 has 16 residues. Germline V CDR1 and CDR2: LGHNA, YNFKEQ. V trimming: 3 bases; J trimming: 6 bases; junction bases outside the gene matches: 10.

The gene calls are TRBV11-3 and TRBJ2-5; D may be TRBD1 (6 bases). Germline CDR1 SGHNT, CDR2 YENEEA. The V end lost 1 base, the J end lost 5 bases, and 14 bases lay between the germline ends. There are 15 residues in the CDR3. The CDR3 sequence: CASSLGGGRGETQYF. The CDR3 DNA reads TGTGCCAGCAGCTTAGGGGGCGGAAGGGGGGAGACCCAGTACTTC.

CDR3 loop: CASSFPAEGTRDTEAFF. CDR3 in DNA: TGTGCCAGCAGCTTCCCCGCGGAGGGCACCCGGGACACTGAAGCTTTCTTT. The rearrangement links TRBV5-8 to TRBJ1-1; D is undetermined. CDR3 length: 17 amino acids. Per the germline V gene, CDR1 is SGHTS and CDR2 is YDEGEE. V dropped 2 bases and J dropped 3 bases, with 20 bases sitting between them.

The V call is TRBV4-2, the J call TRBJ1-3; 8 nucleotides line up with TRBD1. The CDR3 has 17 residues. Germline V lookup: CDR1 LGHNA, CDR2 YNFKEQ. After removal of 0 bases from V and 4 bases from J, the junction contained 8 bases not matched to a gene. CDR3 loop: CASSQERRGQGGNTIYF. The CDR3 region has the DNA TGTGCCAGCAGCCAAGAAAGGAGAGGACAGGGAGGAAACACCATATATTTT.

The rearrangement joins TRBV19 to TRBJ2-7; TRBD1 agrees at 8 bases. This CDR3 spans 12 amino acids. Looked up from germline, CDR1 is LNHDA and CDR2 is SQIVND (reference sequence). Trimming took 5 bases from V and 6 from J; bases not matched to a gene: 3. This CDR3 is CASSADRGEQYF. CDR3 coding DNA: TGTGCCAGTAGTGCCGACAGGGGCGAGCAGTACTTC.

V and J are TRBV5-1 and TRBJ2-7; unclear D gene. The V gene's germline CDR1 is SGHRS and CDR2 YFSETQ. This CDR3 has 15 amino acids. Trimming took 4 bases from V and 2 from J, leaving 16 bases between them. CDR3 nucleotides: TGCGCCAGCAGCCCGCTCTGCGGCCCGGCCTACGAGCAGTACTTC. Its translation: CASSPLCGPAYEQYF.

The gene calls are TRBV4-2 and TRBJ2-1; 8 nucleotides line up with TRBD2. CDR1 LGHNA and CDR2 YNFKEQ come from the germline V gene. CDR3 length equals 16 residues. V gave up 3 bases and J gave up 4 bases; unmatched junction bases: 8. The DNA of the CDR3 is TGTGCCAGCAGCCAGACCGGGAGGGCCCTTTACAATGAGCAGTTCTTC. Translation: CASSQTGRALYNEQFF.

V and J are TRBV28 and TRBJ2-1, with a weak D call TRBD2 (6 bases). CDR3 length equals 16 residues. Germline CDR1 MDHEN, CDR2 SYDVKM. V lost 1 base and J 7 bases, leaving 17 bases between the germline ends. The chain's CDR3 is CASSLSGVGTGNEQFF. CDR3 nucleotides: TGTGCCAGCAGTTTATCGGGGGTAGGCACTGGTAATGAGCAGTTCTTC.

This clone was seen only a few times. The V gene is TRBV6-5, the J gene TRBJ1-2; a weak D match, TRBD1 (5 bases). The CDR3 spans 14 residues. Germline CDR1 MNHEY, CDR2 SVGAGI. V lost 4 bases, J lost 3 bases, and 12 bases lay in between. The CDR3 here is CASSLKGRDYGYTF. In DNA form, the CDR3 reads TGTGCCAGCAGTTTAAAGGGGCGTGACTATGGCTACACCTTC.